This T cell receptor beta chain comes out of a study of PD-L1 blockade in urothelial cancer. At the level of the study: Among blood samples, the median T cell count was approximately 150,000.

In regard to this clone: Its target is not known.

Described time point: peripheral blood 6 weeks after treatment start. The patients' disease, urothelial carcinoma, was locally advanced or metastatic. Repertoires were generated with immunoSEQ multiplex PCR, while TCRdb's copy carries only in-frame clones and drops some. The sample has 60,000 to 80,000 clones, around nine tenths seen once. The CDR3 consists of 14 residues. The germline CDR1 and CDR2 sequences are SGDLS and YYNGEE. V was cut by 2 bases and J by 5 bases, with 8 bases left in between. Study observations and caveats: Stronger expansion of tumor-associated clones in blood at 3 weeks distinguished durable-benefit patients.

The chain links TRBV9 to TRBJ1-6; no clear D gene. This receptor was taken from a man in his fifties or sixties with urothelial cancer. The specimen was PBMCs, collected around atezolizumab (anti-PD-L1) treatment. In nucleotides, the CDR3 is TGTGCCAGCAGCGTTGACATTAATAATTCACCCCTCCACTTT. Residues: CASSVDINNSPLHF.